This TCR beta chain was recorded in a study of T cell responses to AZD1222 COVID-19 vaccine. Germline V CDR1 and CDR2: SGDLS, YYNGEE. CDR3 length: 15 residues. The junction had 11 bases not matched to a gene; V was cut back by 4 bases and J by 8 bases. About this clone: Its matching antigen is unknown.

Clones were sequenced by immunoSEQ multiplex PCR, and TCRdb holds only the in-frame ones, with some missing. The sample contains 120,000 to 150,000 clones, around 90% of which appear only once. The study, taken as a whole, reports: Females made up more of the donors, who were largely white British, and clonal diversity may have come out too low. Only a handful of AZD1222 recipients were seropositive at baseline.

This specimen was peripheral blood, taken on day 0 of AZD1222 vaccination. This chain connects TRBV9 to TRBJ1-4; TRBD1 agrees at 7 bases. The sequence was obtained from an adult in good health. In nucleotides, the CDR3 is TGTGCCAGCAGCACCCAAGGGGGCTTTGGCGAAAAACTGTTTTTT. This encodes CASSTQGGFGEKLFF.